These 8 T cell receptor beta chains share one sample of origin, sequenced in a study of Graves' ophthalmopathy and Graves' hyperthyroidism (dated 2018 in TCRdb). The sample was run on an Illumina HiSeq 2000. TCR beta CDR3 regions were amplified from RNA transcripts for repertoire sequencing. HTBI primers and the Qiagen OneStep RT-PCR kit were used in a first-round RT-PCR, which was followed by a second-round multiplex PCR, size selection and purification. TCRdb reworked the public reads: Q25 trimming with fastp, MiXCR clone assembly, productive beta chains retained. Each CDR3 protein gets just one entry, which takes the most common genes and DNA from the rows behind it. The sample table shows more than 550,000 distinct CDR3 sequences, and roughly 41% are seen once. The top ten hold over 2.5% of the sample. Sequenced material: peripheral blood. These receptors came from an adult man with Graves' ophthalmopathy.

The J gene is TRBJ2-7, the V gene TRBV20-1; a possible D gene is TRBD2 (7 bases). Trimming cost V 0 bases and J 2 bases, with 17 bases left between them. This CDR3 region has 16 residues. Germline-derived CDR1 and CDR2 are DFQATT and SNEGSKA (reference sequence). Here the CDR3 DNA reads TGCAGTGCTAGAGATTTTTTCCGGGGGGCAACCTACGAGCAGTACTTC. Amino acid sequence: CSARDFFRGATYEQYF.

This clonotype was observed at least ten times. The chain couples TRBV6-6 to TRBJ1-2; 7 bases agree with TRBD1. V dropped 7 bases and J dropped 4; count of bases not matched to a gene: 12. The CDR3 totals 15 residues. Germline CDR1 is MNHNY and CDR2 is SVGAGI (reference sequence). CDR3 DNA sequence: TGTGCCAGCACCTTTGCCCCGGACAGGAGCTATGGCTACACCTTC. It yields the protein CASTFAPDRSYGYTF.

This clonotype was observed at least ten times. The rearrangement joins TRBV7-2 to TRBJ1-2, with D perhaps TRBD1 (5 bases). The V end lost 1 base, the J end lost 5 bases, and 29 bases lay between the germline ends. This CDR3 has 20 residues. CDR1 is SGHTA, CDR2 FQGNSA, per germline. The DNA of the CDR3 is TGTGCCAGCAGCTTAGAGAGAGGGTCTTACTATGCAGTAGCAGGGTATGGCTACACCTTC. Encoded protein: CASSLERGSYYAVAGYGYTF.

In its sample, this clonotype was seen many times. V is TRBV10-3 and J is TRBJ1-5, with D perhaps matching TRBD1 (6 bases). CDR3 length: 13 amino acids. Germline values: CDR1 ENHRY, CDR2 SYGVKD. Trimming took 8 bases from V and 3 from J, leaving 11 bases between them. The CDR3 region is CAIRDKDNQPQHF. DNA for the CDR3: TGTGCCATCCGGGACAAGGACAATCAGCCCCAGCATTTT.

This clonotype was recorded many times. One end of the junction is discordant with germline, which a read error may explain. The chain has TRBV7-7 and TRBJ2-2; no firm D call. The CDR3 sequence is 12 residues long. The germline V gene encodes CDR1 SSHAT and CDR2 FNYEAQ (reference sequence). The CDR3 protein is CASSSLTGELFF. For the CDR3, the DNA is TGTGCTAGCAGCTCCTTAACCGGGGAGCTGTTTTTT.

The J gene is TRBJ2-2, the V gene TRBV11-1; possible D gene TRBD2, 5 bases. V was pared by 2 bases and J by 2 bases, with 9 bases between. Germline CDR1 and CDR2: SGHAT and FQDESV (reference sequence). This CDR3 has 15 residues. The CDR3 nucleotides read TGTGCCAGCAGCTTACCTAGCCTCAACACCGGGGAGCTGTTTTTT. Protein: CASSLPSLNTGELFF.

This clonotype was seen repeatedly, ten times or more. The chain links TRBV20-1 to TRBJ1-3; D unclear. The CDR3 spans 13 residues. Germline lookup yields CDR1 DFQATT and CDR2 SNEGSKA (reference sequence). V gave up 1 base and J gave up 4 bases, with 8 bases separating them. The CDR3 loop reads CSARVEDGNTIYF. DNA for the CDR3: TGCAGTGCTAGAGTAGAGGACGGAAACACCATATATTTT.

This clonotype has ten or more counts. The chain employs TRBV10-2 and TRBJ1-5; weak D call: TRBD1 (6 bases). Trimming took off 5 bases at V and 0 bases at J, with 29 bases between the two ends. CDR3 size: 21 residues. CDR1 is WSHSY and CDR2 is SAAADI in the germline V gene. This chain's CDR3 is CASSREGGLGTPPYSNQPQHF. The CDR3 nucleotides are TGCGCCAGCAGTCGTGAAGGGGGTTTGGGGACACCACCTTATAGCAATCAGCCCCAGCATTTT.